This TCR beta chain was obtained from a study of monozygotic twins with cystic fibrosis. About the study: With about 15 PCR cycles, barcoded libraries came from around 3 micrograms of fragmented DNA. Study results and limitations: Unrelated CF individuals shared fewer identical clonotypes than monozygotic CF twins.

The repertoire was sequenced with immunoSEQ multiplex PCR; TCRdb's copy has only in-frame clones and lacks some. This sample has roughly 26,000 clones, with 90% found just once. Worth noting for this clone: The antigen is undetermined.

Trimming shortened V by 3 bases and J by 0 bases, and 12 bases separated the two germline ends. The CDR3 has 16 amino acids. In germline, CDR1 is LNHDA, CDR2 SQIVND (reference sequence). The chain employs TRBV19 and TRBJ1-3; D is ambiguous. Sequences were obtained from blood. This sequence originates from a girl aged 2 to 9 with cystic fibrosis. The DNA of the CDR3 is TGTGCCAGTAGTATTCGGGGAGGTAGCTCTGGAAACACCATATATTTT. Encoded protein: CASSIRGGSSGNTIYF.